This T cell receptor (beta chain) appears in the sequencing data of a study of molecular identifiers for immune sequencing clone quantification (dated by TCRdb to 2016 to 2019). Describing the broader study: In a replicate experiment, RNA from roughly 21,000 or 96,000 naive CD8 T cells was split into five aliquots, four of which were sequenced. This methods study benchmarked molecular-identifier clustering-based TCR repertoire sequencing (MIDCIRS) and TCR RNA copy counting, using CD8 T cells to do so. General conclusions and limits of the study: Modeling indicated approximately 3.2 TCR RNA copies recovered per cell, compared with around 10 by digital PCR, which implies a capture efficiency of 25% to 35%. Naive libraries contained spiked-in Jurkat TCR RNA (more than nine copies' worth), which is not part of the donor repertoire. Even against a background of 750,000 to 1,000,000 naive CD8 T cells, spiked-in Jurkat TCR RNA amounting to a single cell's worth was reported to be detectable. When barcode sub-clustering was not used, chimeric consensus sequences inflated TCR diversity, with chimeras reaching as high as 47%. Identical TCR molecules sharing a barcode could cause highly expanded clone sizes to be underestimated. In CMV-specific effector cells, clones with more than 20 RNA copies contained over 97% of molecules, whereas in naive cells such clones contained under 1% of molecules.

Libraries of naive CD8 T cells were generated from about 19,000 to 1,100,000 sorted cells, with 10%, 30% or 50% of the purified RNA used. Naive CD8 T cells were FACS-sorted as CD8+CD4-CCR7+CD45RA+ on a BD FACSAria II into RLT Plus buffer. To test detection sensitivity, Jurkat RNA equivalent to under 12 TCR copies was spiked into samples of roughly 18,000-1,000,000 naive CD8 T cells. CD8 T cells were enriched using RosetteSep CD8+ T Cell Enrichment Cocktail and Ficoll-Paque, and the enriched cells then underwent ACK red cell lysis. From the cysteine up to the phenylalanine, the CDR3 has a length of 15 residues. Solely the CDR3 DNA is kept, with 45 bases framed from the first base. The germline ends are 18 bases apart after V is trimmed by 8 bases and J by 2 bases. Receptor amplification or capture employed PCR. Sequencing instrument: NextSeq 500. Bulk TCR libraries were made following a previously described method, with the TCR primers given in Table S5. Total RNA was purified with the Qiagen AllPrep DNA/RNA kit. Before analysis, reads from multiple sequencing runs of one library were combined. The study's processing was this. Reads were retained only if the reads had an exact TCR constant sequence, and the retained reads were trimmed to 150 nt and grouped according to their 12-nt molecular barcodes. Reads inside each barcode group were sub-clustered using a 15% Levenshtein threshold, and a quality-weighted consensus sequence was constructed for each RNA molecule. Non-functional sequences were filtered out, along with any lower-count sequence sitting one edit away from another sequence. On the basis of fitting two negative binomial distributions, barcode sub-clusters with fewer than 20% of the maximum read count were discarded. TCRdb reworked the public reads: Q25 trimming with fastp, MiXCR clone assembly, productive beta chains retained. Rows matching on CDR3 protein sequence are summarized as one entry with the most common DNA and genes. The V and J calls and clone size are TCRdb's, not the authors'. This sample holds 85,000 to 90,000 distinct CDR3 sequences; roughly 23% were observed only once. The ten largest make up around 0.77% of the sample.

Details on this clonotype: Its antigen has not been determined. One base away lies a much larger clone, so this may be a sequencing read error.

Sequencing used naive CD8+ T cells from blood, with Jurkat cell RNA spiked in. In the paper's terms, the cell subset or site label means: FACS-sorted CD8+CD4-CCR7+CD45RA+ naive T cells. The TCR comes from a human donor in good health. Some libraries in this study had Jurkat cell RNA spiked in. The rearranged chain carries TRBV5-3 and TRBJ2-3; the D gene could be either TRBD1 or TRBD2, each agreeing at 5 bases. TRBV5-3 is placed among ORFs of uncertain function. The DNA reads TGTGCCAGCAGCACCCGGGACGCCGTCACAGATACGCAGTATTTT. Its product reads: CASSTRDAVTDTQYF.